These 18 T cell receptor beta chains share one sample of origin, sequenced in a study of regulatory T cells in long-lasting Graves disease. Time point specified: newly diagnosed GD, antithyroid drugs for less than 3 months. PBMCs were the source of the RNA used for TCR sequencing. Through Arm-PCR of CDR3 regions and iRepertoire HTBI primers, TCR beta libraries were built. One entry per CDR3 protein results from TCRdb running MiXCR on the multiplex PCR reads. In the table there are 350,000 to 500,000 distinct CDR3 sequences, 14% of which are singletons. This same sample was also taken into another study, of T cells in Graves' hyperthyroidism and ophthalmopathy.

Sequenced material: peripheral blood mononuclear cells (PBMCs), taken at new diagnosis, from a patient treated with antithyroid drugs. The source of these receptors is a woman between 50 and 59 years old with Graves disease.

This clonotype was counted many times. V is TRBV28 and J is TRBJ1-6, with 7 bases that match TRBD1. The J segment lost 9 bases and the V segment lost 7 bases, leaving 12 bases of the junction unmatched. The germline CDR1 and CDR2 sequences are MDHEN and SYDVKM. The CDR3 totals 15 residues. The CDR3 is CASTPPTGLGSPLHF. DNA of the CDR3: TGTGCCAGCACCCCCCCGACAGGGCTTGGTTCACCCCTCCACTTT.

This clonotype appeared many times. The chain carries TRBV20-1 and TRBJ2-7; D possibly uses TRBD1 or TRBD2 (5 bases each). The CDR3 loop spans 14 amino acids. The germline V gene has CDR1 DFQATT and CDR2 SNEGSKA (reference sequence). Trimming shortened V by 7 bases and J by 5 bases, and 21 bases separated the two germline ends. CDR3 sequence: CSVQGRTPPHEQYF. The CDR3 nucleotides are TGCAGTGTTCAGGGACGAACTCCCCCCCACGAGCAGTACTTC.

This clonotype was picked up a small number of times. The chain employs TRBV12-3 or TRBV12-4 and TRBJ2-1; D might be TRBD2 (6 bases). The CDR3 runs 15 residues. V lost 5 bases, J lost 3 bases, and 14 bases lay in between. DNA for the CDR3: TGTGCCAGCAGTCCCAGACTAGGGTTCTACAATGAGCAGTTCTTC. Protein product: CASSPRLGFYNEQFF.

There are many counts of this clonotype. In nucleotides, the CDR3 is TGTGCCAGCTTTTTGGGGCAGGAAACCTACGAGCAGTACTTC. Translated: CASFLGQETYEQYF. This chain uses TRBV3-1 with TRBJ2-7; D may be TRBD1 (5 bases). This CDR3 is built from 14 residues. Germline V gene data show CDR1 as LGHDT and CDR2 as YNNKEL (reference sequence). Trimming took 8 bases from V and 2 from J, leaving 16 bases between them.

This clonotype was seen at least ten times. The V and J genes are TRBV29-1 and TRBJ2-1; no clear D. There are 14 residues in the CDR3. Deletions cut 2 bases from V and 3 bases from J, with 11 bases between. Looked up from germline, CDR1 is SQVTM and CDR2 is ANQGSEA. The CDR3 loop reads CSVEHTTDYNEQFF. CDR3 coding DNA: TGCAGCGTTGAACACACTACGGACTACAATGAGCAGTTCTTC.

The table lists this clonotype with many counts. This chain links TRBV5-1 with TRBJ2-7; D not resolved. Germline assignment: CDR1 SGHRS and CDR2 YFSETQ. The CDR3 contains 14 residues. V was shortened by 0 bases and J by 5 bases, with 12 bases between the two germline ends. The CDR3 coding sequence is TGCGCCAGCAGCTTGGCAGTTCCAAGCCACGAGCAGTACTTC. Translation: CASSLAVPSHEQYF.

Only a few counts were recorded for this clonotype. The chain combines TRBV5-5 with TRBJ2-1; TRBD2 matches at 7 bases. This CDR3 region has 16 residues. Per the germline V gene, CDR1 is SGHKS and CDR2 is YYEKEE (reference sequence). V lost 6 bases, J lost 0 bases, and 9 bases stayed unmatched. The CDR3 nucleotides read TGTGCCAGCACCACTTGGCCGGGGGGCTCCTACAATGAGCAGTTCTTC. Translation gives CASTTWPGGSYNEQFF.

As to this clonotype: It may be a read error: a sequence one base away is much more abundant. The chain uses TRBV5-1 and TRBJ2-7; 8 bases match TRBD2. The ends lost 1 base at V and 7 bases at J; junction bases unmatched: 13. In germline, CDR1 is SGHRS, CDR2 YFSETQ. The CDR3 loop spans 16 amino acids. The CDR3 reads CASSLQAGGSYNEQYF. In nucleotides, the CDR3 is TGCGCCAGCAGCTTGCAGGCGGGAGGCTCCTACAATGAGCAGTACTTC. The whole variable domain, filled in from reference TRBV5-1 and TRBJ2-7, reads KAGVTQTPRYLIKTRGQQVTLSCSPISGHRSVSWYQQTPGQGLQFLFEYFSETQRNKGNFPGRFSGRQFSNSRSEMNVSTLELGDSALYLCASSLQAGGSYNEQYFGPGTRLTVT.

CDR3: CSVEVEMGGANNEQFF. In DNA, the CDR3 is TGCAGCGTTGAAGTAGAGATGGGGGGGGCCAACAATGAGCAGTTCTTC. This rearrangement joins TRBV29-1 to TRBJ2-1, with D possibly TRBD2 on 7 matching bases. Germline V CDR1 and CDR2: SQVTM, ANQGSEA. This CDR3 has 16 amino acids. Between the trimmed V and J ends, which lost 1 base and 5 bases, there was a span of 18 bases.

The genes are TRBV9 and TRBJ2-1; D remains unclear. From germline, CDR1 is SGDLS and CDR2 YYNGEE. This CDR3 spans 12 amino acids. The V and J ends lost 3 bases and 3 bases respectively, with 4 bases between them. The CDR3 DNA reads TGTGCCAGCAGCGCTTTCTACAATGAGCAGTTCTTC. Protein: CASSAFYNEQFF.

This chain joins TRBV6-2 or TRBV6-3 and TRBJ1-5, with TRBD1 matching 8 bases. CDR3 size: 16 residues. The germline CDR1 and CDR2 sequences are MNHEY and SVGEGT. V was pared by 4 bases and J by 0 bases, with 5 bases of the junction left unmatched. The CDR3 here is CASSFGRGHSNQPQHF. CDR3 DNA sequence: TGTGCCAGCAGTTTTGGCAGGGGGCATAGCAATCAGCCCCAGCATTTT.

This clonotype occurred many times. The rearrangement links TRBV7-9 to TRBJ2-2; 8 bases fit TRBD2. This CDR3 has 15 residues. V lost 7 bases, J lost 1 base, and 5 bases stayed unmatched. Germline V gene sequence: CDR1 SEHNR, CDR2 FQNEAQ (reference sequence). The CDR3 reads CASTPTSGNTGELFF. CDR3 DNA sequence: TGTGCCAGCACCCCTACTAGCGGGAACACCGGGGAGCTGTTTTTT.

CDR3 bases: TGTGCCAGCAGCTTAGCCTGGACAGGTAGCACAGATACGCAGTATTTT. Encoded protein: CASSLAWTGSTDTQYF. The chain links TRBV7-9 to TRBJ2-3, with 7 bases aligning to TRBD1. V shed 0 bases and J 0 bases; nucleotides not matched to a gene: 3. This CDR3 is 16 amino acids long. Germline V gene lookup returns CDR1 SEHNR and CDR2 FQNEAQ (reference sequence).

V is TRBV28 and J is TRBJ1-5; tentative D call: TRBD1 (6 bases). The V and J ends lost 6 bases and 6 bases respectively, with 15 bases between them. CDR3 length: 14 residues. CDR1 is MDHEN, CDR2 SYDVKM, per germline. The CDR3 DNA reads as TGTGCCAGCAGCACACCACAGGGAGGTCAGCCCCAGCATTTT. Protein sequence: CASSTPQGGQPQHF.

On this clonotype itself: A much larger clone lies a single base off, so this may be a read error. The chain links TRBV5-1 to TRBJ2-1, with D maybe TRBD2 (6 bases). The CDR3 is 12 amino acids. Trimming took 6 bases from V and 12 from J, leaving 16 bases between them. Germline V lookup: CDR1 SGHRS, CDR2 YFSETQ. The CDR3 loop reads CASKLWEDGQFF. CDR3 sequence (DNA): TGCGCCAGCAAGTTGTGGGAGGATGGGCAGTTCTTC.

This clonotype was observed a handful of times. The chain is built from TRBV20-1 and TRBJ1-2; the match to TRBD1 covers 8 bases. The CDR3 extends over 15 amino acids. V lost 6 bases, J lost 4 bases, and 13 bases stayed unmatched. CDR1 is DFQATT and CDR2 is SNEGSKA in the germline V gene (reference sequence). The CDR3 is CSAPPGTGVVYGYTF. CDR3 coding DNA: TGCAGTGCCCCCCCCGGGACAGGAGTTGTCTATGGCTACACCTTC.

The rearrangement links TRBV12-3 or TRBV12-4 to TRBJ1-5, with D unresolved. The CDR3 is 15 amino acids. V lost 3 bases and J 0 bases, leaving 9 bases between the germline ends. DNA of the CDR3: TGTGCCAGCAGTTTCATTGCTTATAGCAATCAGCCCCAGCATTTT. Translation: CASSFIAYSNQPQHF.

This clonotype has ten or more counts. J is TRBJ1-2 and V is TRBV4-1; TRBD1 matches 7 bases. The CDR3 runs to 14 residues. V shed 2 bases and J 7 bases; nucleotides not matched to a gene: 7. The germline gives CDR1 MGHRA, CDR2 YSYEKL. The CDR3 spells CASSQPDRMTGYTF. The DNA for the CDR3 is TGCGCCAGCAGCCAACCGGACAGGATGACTGGCTACACCTTC.